This TCR beta chain was sequenced in a study of cytomegalovirus exposure and HLA in healthy donors. Notes on the study in general: An ancestry cluster, one associated with Asian ancestry, reportedly showed fewer N-insertions than the 666-donor mean in a later analysis. According to reports, the classifier identified cytomegalovirus status with high specificity and sensitivity. In a later analysis, about 17,000 TCR beta sequences were associated with HLA alleles at 0.05 false discovery rate.

PCR primers comprised 60 Vbeta and 13 Jbeta primers. The protocol was immunoSEQ multiplex PCR, while the TCRdb copy is restricted to in-frame clones and leaves out a portion. The sample consists of about 140,000 clones, around 78% of them appearing once. Germline loops: CDR1 SGHVS, CDR2 FNYEAQ. Germline trimming cut 4 bases from V and 7 bases from J; bases unmatched to any gene: 5. CDR3 size: 15 residues. Concerning this clone itself: Antigen unknown.

Sequencing was carried out using PBMCs. The TCR was taken from a woman aged 18-30 years in good health and CMV-seropositive. The gene calls are TRBV7-6 and TRBJ2-1; 12 nucleotides line up with TRBD1. CDR3 protein: CASSSGQGAQNEQFF. The CDR3 coding sequence is TGTGCCAGCAGCTCGGGACAGGGGGCGCAGAATGAGCAGTTCTTC.